Detailed here is one T cell receptor beta chain. Assay used: immunoSEQ multiplex PCR; TCRdb lists only in-frame clones, some missing. The table shows about 220,000 clones, with approximately 82% occurring only once. V was clipped by 2 bases and J by 11 bases, with 19 bases between them. Looked up from germline, CDR1 is MNHEY and CDR2 is SVGAGI. This CDR3 contains 15 residues. The data are from a study of blood T cell repertoires in COVID-19. The sample comprised peripheral blood. The rearrangement joins TRBV6-5 to TRBJ1-5, with D possibly being TRBD1 (5 bases). The origin of this receptor is a woman aged 80 or over with acute or convalescent COVID-19. CDR3 loop: CASSYDREGHVAQHF. CDR3 sequence (DNA): TGTGCCAGCAGTTACGATCGGGAGGGGCATGTGGCCCAGCATTTT.